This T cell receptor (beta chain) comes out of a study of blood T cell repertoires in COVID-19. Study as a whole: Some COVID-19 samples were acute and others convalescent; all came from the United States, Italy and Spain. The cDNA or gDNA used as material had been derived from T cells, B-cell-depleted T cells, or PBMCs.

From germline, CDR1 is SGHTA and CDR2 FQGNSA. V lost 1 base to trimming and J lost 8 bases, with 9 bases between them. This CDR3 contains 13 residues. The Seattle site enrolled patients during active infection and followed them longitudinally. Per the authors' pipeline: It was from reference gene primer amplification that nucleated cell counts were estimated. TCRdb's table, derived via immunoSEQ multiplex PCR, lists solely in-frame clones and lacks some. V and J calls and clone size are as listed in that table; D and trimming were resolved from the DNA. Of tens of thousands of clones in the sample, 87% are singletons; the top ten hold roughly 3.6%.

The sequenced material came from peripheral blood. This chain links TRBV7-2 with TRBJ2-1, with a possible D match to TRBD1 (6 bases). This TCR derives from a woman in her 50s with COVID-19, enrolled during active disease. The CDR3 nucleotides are TGTGCCAGCAGCTTAGGAGGGGGAGATGAGCAGTTCTTC. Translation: CASSLGGGDEQFF.